Only a few counts were recorded for the clone carrying this T cell receptor (beta chain). Its target is unknown. Of the isolated RNA, all was reverse transcribed, and so the sequenced material was expressed TCRB transcripts. Using immunoSEQ multiplex PCR, the repertoire was profiled, and TCRdb retains in-frame clones only, with some absent. The sample includes 680,000 or so clones, around 15% of them seen just once. This specimen comes from a study of beta chain features in type 1 diabetes. The overall study: Healthy donors resembled patients in age, gender and cell yields. Study conclusions and caveats: These data did not resolve whether HLA type affects TCRB rearrangement. Significant though moderate, a shortening of TCRB CDR3s appeared in all four CD4+ subsets of Type 1 diabetes patients.

The CDR3 is 12 residues long. V shed 7 bases and J 2 bases; nucleotides not matched to a gene: 5. Germline CDR1 is SQVTM and CDR2 is ANQGSEA. Input material: naive CD4+ T cells from blood. J is TRBJ2-7 and V is TRBV29-1; TRBD1 matches 7 bases. The receptor was derived from a young man with type 1 diabetes. CDR3 in DNA: TGCAGCGGAGGGGACAGCCCCTACGAGCAGTACTTC. As protein: CSGGDSPYEQYF.